This is a list of T cell receptor beta chains from one sample in a study of graft-versus-host responses after intestinal transplantation. Their antigens are not known. The assay was immunoSEQ multiplex PCR, and TCRdb's table has in-frame clones only and misses some. The table shows over 40,000 clones, with around 85% occurring only once. Sample: unstimulated CD4+ T cells sorted from spleen or lymph node cells, taken before transplant. The receptors derive from a human donor who was the organ donor for an intestinal transplant. Each CDR3 is given with its conserved first and last residue. Each record gives: clone size, V gene, CDR3 length, J gene, D gene, CDR3 protein, CDR3 DNA. D genes are given only for firm matches. Not every row has a clone size; where given, it reads once, few, many or a size class.

clone_size: NA
v_call: TRBV4-1
cdr3_length: 15
j_call: TRBJ2-2
d_call: TRBD2
cdr3_aa: CASSPGTSAKGELFF
cdr3_nt: TGCGCCAGCAGCCCCGGGACTAGCGCCAAAGGGGAGCTGTTTTTT

clone_size: NA
v_call: TRBV5-1
cdr3_length: 13
j_call: TRBJ1-2
d_call: NA
cdr3_aa: CASSLETNYGYTF
cdr3_nt: TGCGCCAGCAGCCTAGAGACTAACTATGGCTACACCTTC

clone_size: NA
v_call: TRBV4-3
cdr3_length: 16
j_call: TRBJ2-7
d_call: TRBD1
cdr3_aa: CASSPLKQGATYEQYF
cdr3_nt: TGCGCCAGCAGCCCGCTAAAACAGGGGGCGACCTACGAGCAGTACTTC

clone_size: NA
v_call: TRBV11-3
cdr3_length: 13
j_call: TRBJ2-3
d_call: NA
cdr3_aa: CARGYHTTDTQYF
cdr3_nt: TGTGCCAGGGGGTATCATACCACAGATACGCAGTATTTT

clone_size: NA
v_call: TRBV6-5
cdr3_length: 15
j_call: TRBJ2-5
d_call: NA
cdr3_aa: CASSYTGLPEETQYF
cdr3_nt: TGTGCCAGCAGTTACACGGGACTGCCCGAAGAGACCCAGTACTTC

clone_size: NA
v_call: TRBV30
cdr3_length: 14
j_call: TRBJ2-4
d_call: NA
cdr3_aa: CAGSRPLAKNIQYF
cdr3_nt: TGTGCCGGATCAAGGCCCCTAGCCAAAAACATTCAGTACTTC

clone_size: NA
v_call: TRBV30
cdr3_length: 13
j_call: TRBJ1-1
d_call: NA
cdr3_aa: CAWKAGANTEAFF
cdr3_nt: TGTGCCTGGAAGGCAGGGGCGAACACTGAAGCTTTCTTT

clone_size: NA
v_call: TRBV19
cdr3_length: 14
j_call: TRBJ2-3
d_call: TRBD2
cdr3_aa: CASTERGASDTQYF
cdr3_nt: TGTGCCAGTACCGAGCGGGGGGCCTCCGATACGCAGTATTTT

clone_size: NA
v_call: TRBV11-3
cdr3_length: 14
j_call: TRBJ2-5
d_call: TRBD2
cdr3_aa: CASSVAGDGETQYF
cdr3_nt: TGTGCCAGCAGCGTAGCGGGGGACGGGGAGACCCAGTACTTC

clone_size: NA
v_call: TRBV7-9
cdr3_length: 14
j_call: TRBJ1-4
d_call: NA
cdr3_aa: CASSSRTLEEKLFF
cdr3_nt: TGTGCCAGCAGCTCCCGAACCTTGGAGGAAAAACTGTTTTTT

clone_size: once
v_call: TRBV7-9
cdr3_length: 15
j_call: TRBJ2-5
d_call: NA
cdr3_aa: CASSPTRDLQETQYF
cdr3_nt: TGTGCCAGCAGCCCTACCCGGGACTTACAAGAGACCCAGTACTTC

clone_size: NA
v_call: TRBV6-1
cdr3_length: 13
j_call: TRBJ1-1
d_call: TRBD1
cdr3_aa: CASSRDRGTEAFF
cdr3_nt: TGTGCCAGCAGTAGGGACAGGGGCACTGAAGCTTTCTTT

clone_size: NA
v_call: TRBV4-2
cdr3_length: 18
j_call: TRBJ2-6
d_call: NA
cdr3_aa: CASSQEPGRSSGANVLTF
cdr3_nt: TGTGCCAGCAGCCAAGAACCGGGGAGAAGCTCTGGGGCCAACGTCCTGACTTTC

clone_size: NA
v_call: TRBV7-2
cdr3_length: 15
j_call: TRBJ1-6
d_call: TRBD1
cdr3_aa: CASSLLDRMNSPLHF
cdr3_nt: TGTGCCAGCAGCCTCTTGGACAGGATGAATTCACCCCTCCACTTT

clone_size: NA
v_call: TRBV14
cdr3_length: 16
j_call: TRBJ2-7
d_call: TRBD1
cdr3_aa: CASSRSLRGPSYEQYF
cdr3_nt: TGTGCCAGCAGCCGCTCCCTTAGGGGGCCTTCCTACGAGCAGTACTTC

clone_size: NA
v_call: TRBV6-1
cdr3_length: 11
j_call: TRBJ2-3
d_call: NA
cdr3_aa: CATYRVDTQYF
cdr3_nt: TGTGCCACCTACAGGGTAGATACGCAGTATTTT

clone_size: NA
v_call: TRBV18
cdr3_length: 15
j_call: TRBJ2-7
d_call: NA
cdr3_aa: CASSPPGRTVYEQYF
cdr3_nt: TGTGCCAGCTCACCACCGGGGCGGACGGTCTACGAGCAGTACTTC

clone_size: NA
v_call: TRBV27
cdr3_length: 15
j_call: TRBJ1-5
d_call: NA
cdr3_aa: CASSFTGSSNQPQHF
cdr3_nt: TGTGCCAGCAGTTTTACAGGGTCGAGCAATCAGCCCCAGCATTTT

clone_size: few
v_call: TRBV7-2
cdr3_length: 14
j_call: TRBJ2-7
d_call: NA
cdr3_aa: CASSLAGGSYEQYF
cdr3_nt: TGTGCCAGCAGCTTAGCGGGGGGCTCCTACGAGCAGTACTTC

clone_size: NA
v_call: TRBV7-6
cdr3_length: 16
j_call: TRBJ1-3
d_call: TRBD1
cdr3_aa: CASSLGTGGSRNTIYF
cdr3_nt: TGTGCCAGCAGCTTAGGGACAGGGGGTTCTCGGAACACCATATATTTT

clone_size: NA
v_call: TRBV6-1
cdr3_length: 13
j_call: TRBJ2-5
d_call: NA
cdr3_aa: CASSRGFGETQYF
cdr3_nt: TGTGCCAGCAGCCGAGGGTTCGGAGAGACCCAGTACTTC

clone_size: NA
v_call: TRBV5-1
cdr3_length: 15
j_call: TRBJ2-3
d_call: NA
cdr3_aa: CASSSQPGMGDTQYF
cdr3_nt: TGCGCCAGCAGCTCCCAACCCGGAATGGGCGATACGCAGTATTTT

clone_size: NA
v_call: TRBV27
cdr3_length: 13
j_call: TRBJ2-1
d_call: TRBD2
cdr3_aa: CASSFGRANEQFF
cdr3_nt: TGTGCCAGCAGTTTCGGGAGGGCCAATGAGCAATTCTTC

clone_size: NA
v_call: TRBV19
cdr3_length: 15
j_call: TRBJ1-4
d_call: TRBD1
cdr3_aa: CASSPTGTGEEKLFF
cdr3_nt: TGTGCCAGTAGTCCGACCGGGACAGGGGAGGAAAAACTGTTTTTT

clone_size: NA
v_call: TRBV5-5
cdr3_length: 13
j_call: TRBJ1-2
d_call: TRBD1
cdr3_aa: CASSFPDRGGYTF
cdr3_nt: TGTGCCAGCAGCTTCCCGGACAGGGGTGGCTACACCTTC

clone_size: NA
v_call: TRBV19
cdr3_length: 14
j_call: TRBJ1-3
d_call: NA
cdr3_aa: CASSATFSGNTIYF
cdr3_nt: TGTGCCAGTAGTGCCACGTTCTCTGGAAACACCATATATTTT

clone_size: NA
v_call: TRBV19
cdr3_length: 11
j_call: TRBJ1-1
d_call: NA
cdr3_aa: CASSIGREAFF
cdr3_nt: TGTGCCAGTAGTATCGGGAGGGAAGCTTTCTTT

clone_size: NA
v_call: TRBV6-5
cdr3_length: 14
j_call: TRBJ1-3
d_call: NA
cdr3_aa: CASTQGYPGNTIYF
cdr3_nt: TGTGCCAGCACCCAAGGGTACCCTGGAAACACCATATATTTT

clone_size: NA
v_call: TRBV18
cdr3_length: 12
j_call: TRBJ1-2
d_call: TRBD1
cdr3_aa: CASSPGQGGYTF
cdr3_nt: TGTGCCAGCTCACCGGGACAGGGTGGCTACACCTTC

clone_size: NA
v_call: TRBV30
cdr3_length: 10
j_call: TRBJ1-1
d_call: NA
cdr3_aa: CAWSRVEAFF
cdr3_nt: TGTGCCTGGAGTCGGGTTGAAGCTTTCTTT

clone_size: NA
v_call: TRBV11-1
cdr3_length: 13
j_call: TRBJ1-2
d_call: TRBD1
cdr3_aa: CASRSDRDYGYTF
cdr3_nt: TGTGCCAGCAGGAGCGACAGGGATTATGGCTACACCTTC

clone_size: NA
v_call: TRBV11-3
cdr3_length: 14
j_call: TRBJ2-1
d_call: NA
cdr3_aa: CASSSPPGSNEQFF
cdr3_nt: TGTGCCAGCAGCTCACCCCCGGGGTCCAATGAGCAGTTCTTC

clone_size: NA
v_call: TRBV19
cdr3_length: 16
j_call: TRBJ2-3
d_call: TRBD1
cdr3_aa: CASSTGGNFYTDTQYF
cdr3_nt: TGTGCCAGTAGTACAGGGGGCAATTTCTACACAGATACGCAGTATTTT

clone_size: NA
v_call: TRBV2
cdr3_length: 13
j_call: TRBJ1-2
d_call: NA
cdr3_aa: CASRDGPTYGYTF
cdr3_nt: TGTGCCAGCAGAGATGGGCCCACCTATGGCTACACCTTC

clone_size: NA
v_call: TRBV6-5
cdr3_length: 14
j_call: TRBJ2-3
d_call: TRBD1
cdr3_aa: CASSSRSGTGTQYF
cdr3_nt: TGTGCCAGCAGTTCCCGTTCGGGGACAGGTACGCAGTATTTT

clone_size: NA
v_call: TRBV28
cdr3_length: 15
j_call: TRBJ1-1
d_call: NA
cdr3_aa: CASSFQGIMNTEAFF
cdr3_nt: TGTGCCAGCAGTTTCCAGGGGATCATGAACACTGAAGCTTTCTTT

clone_size: once
v_call: TRBV4-2
cdr3_length: 17
j_call: TRBJ2-1
d_call: TRBD2
cdr3_aa: CASSQPQGLAGVNEQFF
cdr3_nt: TGTGCCAGCAGCCAGCCACAGGGACTAGCGGGAGTGAATGAGCAGTTCTTC

clone_size: few
v_call: TRBV13
cdr3_length: 15
j_call: TRBJ1-4
d_call: TRBD1
cdr3_aa: CASSPMDRGSEKLFF
cdr3_nt: TGTGCCAGCAGCCCGATGGACAGGGGGAGCGAAAAACTGTTTTTT

clone_size: NA
v_call: TRBV7-2
cdr3_length: 15
j_call: TRBJ2-7
d_call: TRBD2
cdr3_aa: CASSRKSGDYYEQYF
cdr3_nt: TGTGCCAGCAGCCGTAAAAGCGGGGACTACTACGAGCAGTACTTC

clone_size: NA
v_call: TRBV6-1
cdr3_length: 19
j_call: TRBJ2-5
d_call: TRBD2
cdr3_aa: CASSVSPSGGALLGETQYF
cdr3_nt: TGTGCCAGCAGTGTCTCCCCCAGCGGGGGGGCCTTGTTGGGAGAGACCCAGTACTTC

clone_size: NA
v_call: TRBV5-1
cdr3_length: 12
j_call: TRBJ1-3
d_call: NA
cdr3_aa: CASSDLGNTIYF
cdr3_nt: TGCGCCAGCAGCGATCTAGGAAACACCATATATTTT

clone_size: NA
v_call: TRBV27
cdr3_length: 15
j_call: TRBJ1-3
d_call: TRBD1
cdr3_aa: CASSLGTGPGNTIYF
cdr3_nt: TGTGCCAGCAGTTTAGGGACAGGGCCTGGAAACACCATATATTTT

clone_size: NA
v_call: TRBV6-1
cdr3_length: 13
j_call: TRBJ2-1
d_call: NA
cdr3_aa: CASSEAHWNEQFF
cdr3_nt: TGTGCCAGCAGTGAAGCCCACTGGAATGAGCAGTTCTTC

clone_size: NA
v_call: TRBV18
cdr3_length: 16
j_call: TRBJ1-2
d_call: NA
cdr3_aa: CASSPTVTGYYKGYTF
cdr3_nt: TGTGCCAGCTCACCAACGGTAACGGGTTACTATAAAGGCTACACCTTC

clone_size: NA
v_call: TRBV6-5
cdr3_length: 13
j_call: TRBJ1-5
d_call: NA
cdr3_aa: CASSEADNQPQHF
cdr3_nt: TGTGCCAGCAGTGAAGCAGACAATCAGCCCCAGCATTTT

clone_size: few
v_call: TRBV6-5
cdr3_length: 15
j_call: TRBJ1-4
d_call: TRBD1
cdr3_aa: CASSYSRTGMVKLFF
cdr3_nt: TGTGCCAGCAGTTACTCGAGGACAGGGATGGTAAAACTGTTTTTT

clone_size: NA
v_call: TRBV5-1
cdr3_length: 13
j_call: TRBJ2-7
d_call: NA
cdr3_aa: CASSHPQGGEQYF
cdr3_nt: TGCGCCAGCAGCCACCCACAGGGAGGCGAGCAGTACTTC

clone_size: NA
v_call: TRBV7-8
cdr3_length: 13
j_call: TRBJ1-2
d_call: TRBD1
cdr3_aa: CASSTRDRSGYTF
cdr3_nt: TGTGCCAGCAGCACCAGGGACAGGTCTGGCTACACCTTC

clone_size: NA
v_call: TRBV10-1
cdr3_length: 13
j_call: TRBJ1-1
d_call: NA
cdr3_aa: CASSVGRNTEAFF
cdr3_nt: TGCGCCAGCAGTGTCGGGAGGAACACTGAAGCTTTCTTT

clone_size: NA
v_call: TRBV7-7
cdr3_length: 17
j_call: TRBJ2-7
d_call: TRBD1
cdr3_aa: CASSLIEDRKGYEEQYF
cdr3_nt: TGTGCCAGCAGCTTAATTGAGGACAGGAAAGGCTATGAAGAGCAGTACTTC

clone_size: NA
v_call: TRBV6-8
cdr3_length: 11
j_call: TRBJ2-5
d_call: NA
cdr3_aa: CASSSKETQYF
cdr3_nt: TGTGCCAGCAGTTCGAAAGAGACCCAGTACTTC

clone_size: NA
v_call: TRBV29-1
cdr3_length: 12
j_call: TRBJ1-3
d_call: NA
cdr3_aa: CSVAGSGNTIYF
cdr3_nt: TGCAGCGTTGCAGGCTCTGGAAACACCATATATTTT

clone_size: NA
v_call: TRBV18
cdr3_length: 15
j_call: TRBJ1-1
d_call: TRBD1
cdr3_aa: CASSPPQGVNTEAFF
cdr3_nt: TGTGCCAGCTCACCACCCCAGGGGGTGAACACTGAAGCTTTCTTT